The next 10 T cell receptor beta chains were all read from a single sample in a study of cytomegalovirus exposure and HLA in healthy donors. Researchers ran the PCR with 60 Vbeta and 13 Jbeta primers. Profiled with immunoSEQ multiplex PCR; TCRdb holds only in-frame clones, not every one. The sample includes 70,000 to 85,000 clones, 63% seen only once; the top ten take less than 7.5%. Sequenced material: PBMCs. Source of these receptors: a man aged 25-40 years in good health and CMV-seropositive.

V is TRBV7-2 and J is TRBJ2-7, with 9 bases that match TRBD1. This CDR3 spans 16 amino acids. V was pared by 5 bases and J by 1 base, with 9 bases of the junction left unmatched. Germline V CDR1 and CDR2: SGHTA, FQGNSA. The CDR3 DNA reads TGTGCCAGCAGCCGAATTTCGACAGGGGGATCCTACGAGCAGTACTTC. Translated, it gives CASSRISTGGSYEQYF. Looking up the rest from reference TRBV7-2 and TRBJ2-7 gives the full variable domain: GAGVSQSPSNKVTEKGKDVELRCDPISGHTALYWYRQSLGQGLEFLIYFQGNSAPDKSGLPSDRFSAERTGGSVSTLTIQRTQQEDSAVYLCASSRISTGGSYEQYFGPGTRLTVT.

This clone was seen a single time. This rearrangement joins TRBV28 to TRBJ2-3; 7 nucleotides align to TRBD1. Germline V gene sequence: CDR1 MDHEN, CDR2 SYDVKM. This CDR3 spans 14 amino acids. V was clipped by 2 bases and J by 6 bases; unmatched bases: 5. CDR3 loop: CASSLETGYDTQYF. The CDR3 coding sequence is TGTGCCAGCAGTTTAGAGACAGGGTACGATACGCAGTATTTT. The complete variable domain, with remaining parts taken from reference TRBV28 and TRBJ2-3, reads DVKVTQSSRYLVKRTGEKVFLECVQDMDHENMFWYRQDPGLGLRLIYFSYDVKMKEKGDIPEGYSVSREKKERFSLILESASTNQTSMYLCASSLETGYDTQYFGPGTRLTVL.

V usage is TRBV28 and J usage is TRBJ2-1; tentatively, D is TRBD1 (5 bases). The germline gives CDR1 MDHEN, CDR2 SYDVKM. The length of the CDR3 is 13 residues. The germline V and J ends were trimmed by 6 bases and 3 bases, with 9 bases remaining between them. The CDR3: CASRQGIYNEQFF. In nucleotides, the CDR3 is TGTGCCAGCAGGCAGGGAATCTACAATGAGCAGTTCTTC.

The chain couples TRBV5-4 to TRBJ1-4; D is uncertain. The V gene's germline CDR1 is SGHNT and CDR2 YYREEE (reference sequence). The CDR3 is made up of 12 amino acids. V lost 9 bases to trimming and J lost 6 bases, with 12 bases between them. The CDR3 is CATQLNDEKLFF. The CDR3 DNA reads as TGTGCCACCCAACTAAATGATGAAAAACTGTTTTTT. Together with reference TRBV5-4 and TRBJ1-4, the CDR3 gives the full variable domain: ETGVTQSPTHLIKTRGQQVTLRCSSQSGHNTVSWYQQALGQGPQFIFQYYREEENGRGNFPPRFSGLQFPNYSSELNVNALELDDSALYLCATQLNDEKLFFGSGTQLSVL.

The V gene is TRBV5-1, the J gene TRBJ2-7; 7 bases match TRBD1. V dropped 1 base and J dropped 2; count of bases not matched to a gene: 3. This CDR3 is 14 amino acids long. CDR1 and CDR2 (germline): SGHRS, YFSETQ. DNA for the CDR3: TGCGCCAGCAGCTTGAGGGGGCCGGCCTACGAGCAGTACTTC. Its protein is CASSLRGPAYEQYF.

The CDR3 DNA reads TGCGCCAGCAGCTTGTCCAGGGGGCGCTTCGGCGGGGAGCTGTTTTTT. The encoded protein is CASSLSRGRFGGELFF. J is TRBJ2-2 and V is TRBV5-1; 8 bases map to TRBD1. CDR3 length: 16 amino acids. V lost 1 base and J lost 7; bases outside the gene matches: 9. The germline CDR1 and CDR2 sequences are SGHRS and YFSETQ.

The chain recombines TRBV9 with TRBJ2-5; no definite D call. V lost 0 bases to trimming and J lost 4 bases, with 16 bases between them. The CDR3 loop spans 16 amino acids. Germline loops: CDR1 SGDLS, CDR2 YYNGEE. This CDR3 is CASSVAAALRGETQYF. Written as DNA, the CDR3 is TGTGCCAGCAGCGTAGCTGCGGCGTTGCGAGGAGAGACCCAGTACTTC.

This clone was detected a few times. The rearrangement uses TRBV5-6 and TRBJ1-3; 7 bases line up with TRBD1. The germline V gene has CDR1 SGHDT and CDR2 YYEEEE. After removal of 0 bases from V and 3 bases from J, the junction contained 6 bases not matched to a gene. The CDR3 sequence is 16 residues long. The CDR3 coding sequence is TGTGCCAGCAGCTTGGGGGCCAGACAGGGTGGAAACACCATATATTTT. Its translation: CASSLGARQGGNTIYF. The full variable domain, rest sourced from reference TRBV5-6 and TRBJ1-3, is DAGVTQSPTHLIKTRGQQVTLRCSPKSGHDTVSWYQQALGQGPQFIFQYYEEEERQRGNFPDRFSGHQFPNYSSELNVNALLLGDSALYLCASSLGARQGGNTIYFGEGSWLTVV.

The chain carries TRBV13 and TRBJ2-2; tentatively, D is TRBD2 (6 bases). Germline-derived CDR1 and CDR2 are PRHDT and FYEKMQ (reference sequence). CDR3 length equals 15 residues. Trimming left V 5 bases short and J 8 bases short, with 18 bases between. CDR3 coding DNA: TGTGCCAGCAGCCCGTCGACCCGGGGGTATGGGGAGCTGTTTTTT. It encodes CASSPSTRGYGELFF.

This sequence joins TRBV15 and TRBJ1-4, with TRBD1 as a possible D gene (5 bases). Germline loops: CDR1 LNHNV, CDR2 YYDKDF (reference sequence). The CDR3 has 14 amino acids. V lost 4 bases, J lost 8 bases, and 14 bases lay in between. Written as DNA, the CDR3 is TGTGCCACCAGCAACGGGGGGGGAGGGGAAAAACTGTTTTTT. This translates into CATSNGGGGEKLFF.